This TCR beta chain is from a study of memory CD4+ T cells and cytomegalovirus serostatus. Study at large: This sample comes from healthy Belgian adults, fewer than 10 CMV seropositive, under 25 seronegative.

Germline CDR1 GTSNPN, CDR2 SVGIG (reference sequence). V shed 0 bases, J shed 3 bases, and the junction held 14 bases outside the gene matches. CDR3 length equals 18 residues. The study's findings and limits: Each of 65 to 75 CMV-associated TCRbeta sequences occurred in one to five individuals.

The sort gate was single viable CD3+CD4+CD8-CD45RO+ cells for memory CD4+ T cells. Donors' CMV status reflects serum IgG against pp150, pp28, p38, p52. This clone was seen only a few times. Its antigen is undetermined. Profiled with immunoSEQ multiplex PCR; TCRdb holds only in-frame clones, not every one. The sample has tens of thousands of clones, more than 75% seen once; the top ten hold approximately 4.8%. The sample was memory CD4+ T cells from blood. This clonotype was obtained from an adult in good health and CMV-seropositive. This chain joins TRBV30 and TRBJ2-3; 8 positions match TRBD1. CDR3 amino acids: CAWSVRGRGRFLTDTQYF. DNA of the CDR3: TGTGCCTGGAGTGTAAGGGGCAGGGGGCGATTTCTTACAGATACGCAGTATTTT.